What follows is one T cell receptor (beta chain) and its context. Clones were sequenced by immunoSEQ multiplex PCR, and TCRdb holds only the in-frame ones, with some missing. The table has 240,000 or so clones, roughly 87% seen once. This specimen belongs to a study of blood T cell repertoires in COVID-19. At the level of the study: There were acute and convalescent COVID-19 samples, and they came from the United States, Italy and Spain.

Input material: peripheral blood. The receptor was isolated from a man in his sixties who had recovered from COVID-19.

CDR3 nucleotide sequence: TGCGCCAGCAGCCTGGGACCTAGCAATGAGCAGTTCTTC. Its protein product is CASSLGPSNEQFF. This chain links TRBV5-1 with TRBJ2-1; D is tentatively TRBD1 or TRBD2 (5 bases each). Germline V gene sequence: CDR1 SGHRS, CDR2 YFSETQ. The CDR3 covers 13 residues. Deletions cut 4 bases from V and 6 bases from J, with 11 bases between.